These T cell receptor beta chains were read from a single sample in a study of tumor and adjacent non-tumor tissue in lung cancer. One entry per CDR3 protein, called by TCRdb with MiXCR from the multiplex PCR reads. The table records under 150,000 distinct CDR3 sequences, approximately 66% of them present only once. What was sequenced was lung tumor tissue. Source of these receptors: a man between 60 and 70 years old with small cell lung cancer. Both conserved end residues are trimmed from each CDR3. Fields, in order: V gene, J gene, CDR3 protein.

V gene: TRBV20-1; J gene: TRBJ2-2; CDR3 protein: SAAKQGSNTGELF
V gene: TRBV12-3/TRBV12-4; J gene: TRBJ1-5; CDR3 protein: ASSFGTNQPQH
V gene: TRBV20-1; J gene: TRBJ2-3; CDR3 protein: SANRDRGRTQY
V gene: TRBV4-2; J gene: TRBJ1-6; CDR3 protein: TSSQADSPLR
V gene: TRBV20-1; J gene: TRBJ2-1; CDR3 protein: SGRGGTGRVNEQF
V gene: TRBV29-1; J gene: TRBJ1-2; CDR3 protein: SNADRGYGYT
V gene: TRBV29-1; J gene: TRBJ1-4; CDR3 protein: SVIDSHEKLF
V gene: TRBV6-5; J gene: TRBJ2-4; CDR3 protein: ASCYLADLAKNIQY
V gene: TRBV6-1; J gene: TRBJ2-1; CDR3 protein: ASSERGYNEQF
V gene: TRBV24-1; J gene: TRBJ2-7; CDR3 protein: ATSDIGLYEQY
V gene: TRBV11-3; J gene: TRBJ2-3; CDR3 protein: ASSFKRVEGRSFVDTQY
V gene: TRBV20-1; J gene: TRBJ2-4; CDR3 protein: SASTDRGSIQY
V gene: TRBV11-3; J gene: TRBJ2-1; CDR3 protein: ASSLGLNNNQF
V gene: TRBV28; J gene: TRBJ2-7; CDR3 protein: ASLSGGLTGRVRYEQY
V gene: TRBV11-2; J gene: TRBJ2-5; CDR3 protein: ASSAFGTSWSRETQY
V gene: TRBV28; J gene: TRBJ1-5; CDR3 protein: ASNSPGQGAHQPQH
V gene: TRBV11-1; J gene: TRBJ2-1; CDR3 protein: ASSSLTDSGDKQF
V gene: TRBV30; J gene: TRBJ2-5; CDR3 protein: AWSKQGGETQY
V gene: TRBV11-2; J gene: TRBJ2-1; CDR3 protein: ASNFTSGSYNEQF
V gene: TRBV20-1; J gene: TRBJ1-1; CDR3 protein: IATGGNTEAF
V gene: TRBV11-2; J gene: TRBJ2-7; CDR3 protein: TSSSTGPHYEQY
V gene: TRBV6-6; J gene: TRBJ1-1; CDR3 protein: ASSYGREGEAF
V gene: TRBV11-2; J gene: TRBJ2-2; CDR3 protein: ANSFRQGLNAGELF
V gene: TRBV11-2; J gene: TRBJ1-3; CDR3 protein: ASSLDPGPRGNTIY
V gene: TRBV20-1; J gene: TRBJ1-3; CDR3 protein: SARDGGSGNTIY
V gene: TRBV11-3; J gene: TRBJ2-5; CDR3 protein: ASSLAGTQY
V gene: TRBV20-1; J gene: NA; CDR3 protein: SARDRGPSQY
V gene: TRBV28; J gene: TRBJ2-7; CDR3 protein: TSSLPGRNYEQY
V gene: TRBV18; J gene: TRBJ2-5; CDR3 protein: ASSRGSVQETQY
V gene: TRBV28; J gene: TRBJ1-1; CDR3 protein: ASSRVSTEAF
V gene: TRBV29-1; J gene: TRBJ2-6; CDR3 protein: SVGSSSGANVLT
V gene: TRBV6-5; J gene: TRBJ1-6; CDR3 protein: ANSYGVGGLHSSLH
V gene: TRBV10-3; J gene: TRBJ2-3; CDR3 protein: AISESTRHLNTDTQF
V gene: TRBV18; J gene: TRBJ1-2; CDR3 protein: ASSLIQGQGTYGYT
V gene: TRBV11-1; J gene: TRBJ2-3; CDR3 protein: ASSLGGVRIDTQY
V gene: TRBV11-2; J gene: TRBJ1-5; CDR3 protein: ANSLMTGNNQPQH
V gene: TRBV5-1; J gene: TRBJ2-3; CDR3 protein: ASSRNGSSADTQY
V gene: TRBV28; J gene: TRBJ2-1; CDR3 protein: ASGIHKEQF
V gene: TRBV19; J gene: TRBJ1-2; CDR3 protein: ASSISRGGYT